Following are 25 T cell receptor beta chains from one sample sequenced in a study of T cells in narcolepsy. The protocol was immunoSEQ multiplex PCR, while the TCRdb copy is restricted to in-frame clones and leaves out a portion. This sample yields some 10,000 clones, of which 85% to 95% are seen a single time; roughly 1.1% belongs to the top ten. Sequencing input: CD45RA- memory CD4+ T cells from PBMCs. The receptors derive from a human donor with narcolepsy.

The chain is built from TRBV11-2 and TRBJ2-7, with TRBD2 matching 7 bases. V trimming: 4 bases; J trimming: 5 bases; junction bases outside the gene matches: 14. The CDR3 length is 16 residues. The germline gives CDR1 SGHAT, CDR2 FQNNGV. CDR3 DNA: TGTGCCAGCAGCTCTACTGTAGCGGGCCGAGGGAACGAGCAGTACTTC. Protein: CASSSTVAGRGNEQYF.

The chain joins TRBV29-1 to TRBJ1-1; tentatively, D is TRBD1 (6 bases). The CDR3 has 17 amino acids. CDR1 is SQVTM, CDR2 ANQGSEA, per germline. V dropped 3 bases and J dropped 3 bases, with 23 bases sitting between them. Here the CDR3 reads CSVESSRTTGYYTEAFF. For the CDR3, the DNA is TGCAGCGTTGAGTCCTCACGAACCACAGGGTATTACACTGAAGCTTTCTTT.

This chain links TRBV15 with TRBJ1-1, with 8 bases aligning to TRBD1. Looked up from germline, CDR1 is LNHNV and CDR2 is YYDKDF (reference sequence). The CDR3 is 16 residues long. With V trimmed by 1 base and J by 3 bases, 7 bases remained unmatched. Here the CDR3 reads CATSRATTGADTEAFF. CDR3 coding DNA: TGTGCCACCAGCAGAGCAACGACAGGGGCGGACACTGAAGCTTTCTTT.

This clone was detected only a few times. This chain connects TRBV2 to TRBJ2-3; the D is unclear. From germline, CDR1 is SNHLY and CDR2 FYNNEI. V shed 8 bases and J shed 6 bases, with 18 bases lying between them. The CDR3 extends over 14 amino acids. The CDR3 protein is CASRNRLDSDTQYF. The CDR3 coding sequence is TGTGCCAGCCGTAACCGCCTAGATTCGGATACGCAGTATTTT.

The CDR3 spells CASSFHRASSGNTIYF. The DNA of the CDR3 is TGTGCCAGTAGCTTCCACCGGGCGAGCTCTGGAAACACCATATATTTT. The V gene is TRBV19, the J gene TRBJ1-3; D remains unclear. This CDR3 is 16 amino acids long. Germline loops: CDR1 LNHDA, CDR2 SQIVND (reference sequence). With 6 bases removed from V and 0 bases from J, the gap between germline ends came to 15 bases.

This clone was observed a single time. This chain links TRBV7-9 with TRBJ2-3; TRBD2 might be the D (7 bases). The germline V and J ends were trimmed by 3 bases and 6 bases, with 10 bases remaining between them. The germline gives CDR1 SEHNR, CDR2 FQNEAQ (reference sequence). The CDR3 spans 13 residues. The CDR3 loop is CASSFEGGDTQYF. CDR3 sequence (DNA): TGTGCCAGCAGCTTCGAGGGGGGGGATACGCAGTATTTT.

The chain uses TRBV14 and TRBJ2-3; 11 bases agree with TRBD1. CDR1 is SGHDN and CDR2 is FVKESK in the germline V gene. The CDR3 extends over 15 amino acids. The trim removed 2 bases at V and 6 bases at J, leaving 4 bases unmatched. The CDR3 loop is CASSQRTGGVDTQYF. The CDR3, as DNA: TGTGCCAGCAGCCAACGGACAGGGGGCGTCGATACGCAGTATTTT.

The genes are TRBV30 and TRBJ1-5; 8 positions match TRBD1. Germline V gives CDR1 GTSNPN, CDR2 SVGIG (reference sequence). The CDR3 spans 14 residues. Unmatched junction bases numbered 7, after V lost 5 bases and J lost 4 bases. For the CDR3, the DNA is TGTGCCTGGCAAGGGACAGGTCGGAATCAGCCCCAGCATTTT. This codes for CAWQGTGRNQPQHF.

On this clone itself: The sample contains more than one DNA sequence encoding this CDR3. The rearrangement uses TRBV5-1 and TRBJ2-5, with a weak D call TRBD2 (6 bases). CDR1 is SGHRS, CDR2 YFSETQ, per germline. The length of the CDR3 is 15 residues. V shed 0 bases and J shed 3 bases, with 12 bases lying between them. The CDR3, as DNA: TGCGCCAGCAGCTTGGCCGGGACTGAGAAAGAGACCCAGTACTTC. As protein: CASSLAGTEKETQYF.

Regarding this clone: Other DNA sequences within the sample encode an identical CDR3. The V gene is TRBV4-1, the J gene TRBJ2-5, with a weak D call TRBD1 (5 bases). V was clipped by 6 bases and J by 1 base, with 9 bases between them. The CDR3 is 13 amino acids. Germline V gives CDR1 MGHRA, CDR2 YSYEKL. The CDR3 DNA follows: TGCGCCAGCAGACGTACAGGCCAAGAGACCCAGTACTTC. Amino acids: CASRRTGQETQYF.

The rearrangement joins TRBV11-2 to TRBJ2-7; D not resolved. Germline-derived CDR1 and CDR2 are SGHAT and FQNNGV. Trimming took 5 bases from V and 2 from J, leaving 7 bases between them. There are 12 residues in the CDR3. Here the CDR3 reads CASSKGPYEQYF. The CDR3 DNA is TGTGCCAGCAGCAAAGGACCCTACGAGCAGTACTTC.

The V call is TRBV19, the J call TRBJ1-6; D call uncertain. The V gene's germline CDR1 is LNHDA and CDR2 SQIVND (reference sequence). The CDR3 sequence is 13 residues long. The V and J ends lost 7 bases and 5 bases respectively, with 9 bases between them. The DNA for the CDR3 is TGTGCCAGTAAGTCAGTGGATAATTCACCCCTCCACTTT. Protein sequence: CASKSVDNSPLHF. The full variable domain, in which reference TRBV19 and TRBJ1-6 provide the parts outside the CDR3, is DGGITQSPKYLFRKEGQNVTLSCEQNLNHDAMYWYRQDPGQGLRLIYYSQIVNDFQKGDIAEGYSVSREKKESFPLTVTSAQKNPTAFYLCASKSVDNSPLHFGNGTRLTVT.

This sequence joins TRBV6-1 and TRBJ1-2, with D maybe TRBD1 (5 bases). CDR1 is MNHNS, CDR2 SASEGT, per germline. Between the trimmed V and J ends, which lost 1 base and 5 bases, there was a span of 14 bases. This CDR3 is built from 15 residues. Here the CDR3 DNA reads TGTGCCAGCAGTGAAGGCGGGGGAGGAGGGTATGGCTACACCTTC. This translates into CASSEGGGGGYGYTF.

The genes are TRBV27 and TRBJ1-3, with D hard to call. CDR3 length: 16 residues. Trimming removed 6 bases at V and 1 base at J, with 16 bases between. Germline CDR1 MNHEY, CDR2 SMNVEV (reference sequence). Written as DNA, the CDR3 is TGTGCCAGCAGCACCCTCTCGGACCCGTCTGGAAACACCATATATTTT. This gives the protein CASSTLSDPSGNTIYF.

J is TRBJ1-4 and V is TRBV2; D is ambiguous. Per germline, CDR1 SNHLY and CDR2 FYNNEI. V was pared by 6 bases and J by 6 bases, with 8 bases between. The length of the CDR3 is 12 residues. This chain's CDR3 is CASRDRDEKLFF. CDR3 nucleotide sequence: TGTGCCAGCAGGGATCGGGATGAAAAACTGTTTTTT.

The chain has TRBV4-1 and TRBJ1-2, with 7 bases matching TRBD1. Germline assignment: CDR1 MGHRA and CDR2 YSYEKL. This CDR3 is built from 13 residues. V trimming: 4 bases; J trimming: 4 bases; junction bases outside the gene matches: 3. CDR3 in DNA: TGCGCCAGCAGCCCGGGACAGTTCTATGGCTACACCTTC. It encodes CASSPGQFYGYTF.

The chain links TRBV2 to TRBJ2-1; 8 bases line up with TRBD2. The CDR3 consists of 14 residues. Germline V gene sequence: CDR1 SNHLY, CDR2 FYNNEI. The J segment lost 9 bases and the V segment lost 4 bases, leaving 8 bases of the junction unmatched. CDR3 region: CASSGRGAASEQFF. The DNA of the CDR3 is TGTGCCAGCAGTGGGCGGGGGGCCGCCAGTGAGCAGTTCTTC. The full variable domain, completed using reference TRBV2 and TRBJ2-1, is EPEVTQTPSHQVTQMGQEVILRCVPISNHLYFYWYRQILGQKVEFLVSFYNNEISEKSEIFDDQFSVERPDGSNFTLKIRSTKLEDSAMYFCASSGRGAASEQFFGPGTRLTVL.

The chain employs TRBV7-3 and TRBJ2-5; the match to TRBD1 covers 7 bases. Per the germline V gene, CDR1 is SGHTA and CDR2 is FQGTGA. V was clipped by 5 bases and J by 1 base; unmatched bases: 4. The CDR3 covers 14 residues. The CDR3 sequence: CASSPTGAQETQYF. CDR3 in DNA: TGTGCCAGCAGCCCCACAGGGGCCCAAGAGACCCAGTACTTC.

The table lists this clone with a count of one. Sequence at one end of the junction differs from germline and may be a read error. The chain is built from TRBV19 and TRBJ2-7; no firm D call. CDR1 LNHDA and CDR2 SQIVND come from the germline V gene (reference sequence). This CDR3 is 15 amino acids long. The CDR3 here is CASSIAPPTYYPPLF. CDR3 coding DNA: TGTGCCAGTAGTATAGCCCCTCCGACATACTACCCCCCCCTCTTC.

The chain carries TRBV7-8 and TRBJ2-5; tentative D call: TRBD2 (5 bases). The CDR3 extends over 15 amino acids. V shed 1 base and J shed 0 bases, with 9 bases lying between them. Germline V gene lookup returns CDR1 SGHVS and CDR2 FQNEAQ. The CDR3 loop reads CASSLVRGYQETQYF. CDR3 DNA sequence: TGTGCCAGCAGCTTAGTACGAGGGTACCAAGAGACCCAGTACTTC. The variable domain in full, with the rest retrieved from reference TRBV7-8 and TRBJ2-5, is GAGVSQSPRYKVAKRGQDVALRCDPISGHVSLFWYQQALGQGPEFLTYFQNEAQLDKSGLPSDRFFAERPEGSVSTLKIQRTQQEDSAVYLCASSLVRGYQETQYFGPGTRLLVL.

In its sample, this clone was seen a few times. V gene TRBV6-1 combines with J gene TRBJ2-7, with 11 bases matching TRBD2. Germline lookup yields CDR1 MNHNS and CDR2 SASEGT. This CDR3 region has 16 residues. V gave up 2 bases and J gave up 0 bases; unmatched junction bases: 3. CDR3 nucleotides: TGTGCCAGCAGTGAAAGGGGGACTAGCGGCTCCTACGAGCAGTACTTC. Translating gives CASSERGTSGSYEQYF.

This chain uses TRBV23-1 with TRBJ1-2, with TRBD1 as a possible D gene (6 bases). TRBV23-1 is classed as an ORF, of uncertain function. The CDR3 spans 13 residues. Trimming took 3 bases from V and 5 from J, leaving 10 bases between them. Written as DNA, the CDR3 is TGCGCCAGCAGTCAGGCAGGGGCATATGGCTACACCTTC. This gives the protein CASSQAGAYGYTF.

This chain connects TRBV19 to TRBJ1-3; weak D call: TRBD1 (5 bases). V lost 6 bases and J lost 3, with 12 bases in between. In germline, CDR1 is LNHDA, CDR2 SQIVND (reference sequence). CDR3 length: 14 residues. This CDR3 is CASSPGTYGNTIYF. CDR3 in DNA: TGTGCCAGTAGCCCAGGGACGTATGGAAACACCATATATTTT.

The V call is TRBV5-6, the J call TRBJ2-2, with D possibly being TRBD1 (6 bases). The CDR3 length is 13 residues. Trimming took 9 bases from V and 5 from J, leaving 14 bases between them. CDR1 is SGHDT and CDR2 is YYEEEE in the germline V gene. CDR3 coding DNA: TGTGCCACCAGGCAGGGACATACCGGGGAGCTGTTTTTT. Its protein product is CATRQGHTGELFF. Supplemented by reference TRBV5-6 and TRBJ2-2, the full variable domain reads DAGVTQSPTHLIKTRGQQVTLRCSPKSGHDTVSWYQQALGQGPQFIFQYYEEEERQRGNFPDRFSGHQFPNYSSELNVNALLLGDSALYLCATRQGHTGELFFGEGSRLTVL.

Only one count was recorded for this clone. This rearrangement joins TRBV15 to TRBJ2-5, with 11 nucleotides matching TRBD2. The CDR3 consists of 16 residues. Trimming took 1 base from V and 2 from J; bases not matched to a gene: 3. Germline V gene data show CDR1 as LNHNV and CDR2 as YYDKDF (reference sequence). The CDR3 spells CATSRAGTSGQETQYF. CDR3 nucleotides: TGTGCCACCAGCAGAGCCGGGACTAGCGGACAAGAGACCCAGTACTTC. Full variable domain (remainder filled in from reference TRBV15 and TRBJ2-5): DAMVIQNPRYQVTQFGKPVTLSCSQTLNHNVMYWYQQKSSQAPKLLFHYYDKDFNNEADTPDNFQSRRPNTSFCFLDIRSPGLGDTAMYLCATSRAGTSGQETQYFGPGTRLLVL.